The entry below gives a single TCR beta chain sequence along with its context. This receptor's antigen is unknown. Nothing much larger sits one base from this clone, and base qualities are not available. This entry comes from a study of blood T cell repertoires in COVID-19 (dated by TCRdb to the early 2020s). Describing the broader study: Samples from collaborators originated in the United States, Italy and Spain and spanned both the acute and convalescent phases of COVID-19. The material from the prospective study consisted of cDNA or gDNA derived from T cells, B-cell-depleted T cells, or PBMCs. Subjects who had been exposed to COVID-19, were actively infected with it, or had recovered from it provided the deeply sampled blood TCRbeta repertoires that made up the dataset. The repertoires were made available in a free public database intended to serve as a resource for research on the immune response to SARS-CoV-2. Samples came from the ongoing ImmuneRACE study (first 160 participants) plus 1,254 subjects from 6 global collaborators. Sample metadata almost always included a de-identified subject ID, COVID-19 status, age in years and sex. Where available, HLA class I and class II types were obtained from metadata supplied by the sample provider rather than from assay-based typing.

TCRbeta CDR3 regions were amplified from genomic DNA by means of the immunoSEQ Assay, a bias-controlled multiplex PCR. In the original analysis: Within the assay, amplification of reference gene primers was used to estimate how many nucleated cells each sample contained. Sequence reads were collapsed and filtered to measure the absolute abundance of every unique TCRbeta CDR3 rearrangement. For each sample, productive Simpson clonality was calculated by taking the square root of Simpson's diversity index across productive rearrangements. The clones in this table, taken by TCRdb from immuneACCESS, are in-frame only. Not every clone is retained; where verified, under half of the shortfall comes from an unresolved V gene, and the cause of the rest is unknown. The V and J calls and clone size are taken from that table; D and trimming were inferred from the DNA. This sample lists 200,000 to 300,000 clones; 82% were detected once. The ten biggest clones cover roughly 3.4% of the sample.

Whole blood was collected in K2EDTA tubes by collaborating institutions according to the institutions' own protocols. For TCRbeta analysis, collaborators shipped samples as frozen whole blood, isolated PBMCs, or DNA extracted from either of those sample types. CDR1 and CDR2, per the germline V gene, are SGHTS and YDEGEE. The CDR3 sequence holds 18 residues, the cysteine and phenylalanine included. Just CDR3 DNA is preserved here, 54 bases in frame from base 1. V is reduced by 2 bases and J by 0 bases, leaving a spacing of 15 bases between them. The paper as a whole reports these results and caveats: The amount of clinical and demographic metadata varied by source and participant and was provided uncurated.

The source is a woman younger than 35 with acute or convalescent COVID-19. What was sequenced was peripheral blood. The V gene is TRBV5-8 and the J gene is TRBJ2-6; confidence is insufficient to name the D gene. The CDR3 loop reads CASSFGGSPSSGANVLTF. The nucleotide sequence is given as TGTGCCAGCAGCTTTGGCGGCAGCCCGAGCTCTGGGGCCAACGTCCTGACTTTC.